In its sample, the clone carrying this T cell receptor beta chain ranks as medium-sized. Antigen unknown. Being off target in a library aimed at alpha chains, this beta chain has a size of little meaning. The entry originates in a study of spatial heterogeneity in lung cancer. General study results and limits: Tumor mutation counts were tracked by expanded intratumoral alpha and beta TCR counts.

TCRdb reprocessed the 5' RACE reads via MiXCR and lists one record per CDR3 protein. Of several thousand distinct CDR3 sequences in the sample, around 11% were seen once. Germline values: CDR1 SGHRS, CDR2 YFSETQ. The CDR3 has 17 residues. V gave up 3 bases and J gave up 5 bases; unmatched junction bases: 9. Time point described: sample taken at primary tumor resection. This TCR came from a male donor with early-stage non-small cell lung cancer. The chain uses TRBV5-1 and TRBJ2-5, with 14 nucleotides matching TRBD2. Sample: lung tumor tissue, taken at surgery. The CDR3 sequence is CASSSTSGRAFPETQYF. CDR3 in DNA: TGCGCCAGCAGCTCGACTAGCGGGAGGGCCTTCCCCGAGACCCAGTACTTC.